The 7 T cell receptor beta chains given below trace back to one sample, sequenced in a study of T cells after yellow fever vaccination. MiXCR, applied by TCRdb to the 5' RACE reads, yields one record per CDR3 protein. The sample lists approximately 510,000 distinct CDR3 sequences; around a fifth were seen once. Sequencing used PBMCs, obtained approximately 20 days after the first yellow fever vaccination. The source of these receptors is a man younger than 35 who received the YFV17D yellow fever vaccine.

V and J are TRBV14 and TRBJ2-1; TRBD2 aligns across 8 bases. CDR1 is SGHDN, CDR2 FVKESK, per germline. The trim removed 0 bases at V and 3 bases at J, leaving 7 bases unmatched. This CDR3 spans 17 amino acids. The CDR3 reads CASSQEPRGGVYNEQFF. Written as DNA, the CDR3 is TGTGCCAGCAGCCAAGAGCCCCGGGGGGGCGTCTACAATGAGCAGTTCTTC.

The chain couples TRBV12-3 or TRBV12-4 to TRBJ2-2; 7 bases are shared with TRBD1. This CDR3 comprises 15 residues. The CDR3 loop reads CGTAAWTGNTGELFF. The CDR3 DNA follows: TGTGGAACAGCGGCCTGGACAGGGAACACCGGGGAGCTGTTTTTT.

The table lists this clonotype with a few counts. The gene calls are TRBV6-5 and TRBJ1-2, with TRBD1 as a possible D gene (6 bases). V lost 0 bases to trimming and J lost 0 bases, with 11 bases between them. This CDR3 contains 16 residues. The germline CDR1 and CDR2 sequences are MNHEY and SVGAGI. The CDR3: CASSYSRTDSNYGYTF. The CDR3 DNA follows: TGTGCCAGCAGTTACTCCCGGACAGACTCTAACTATGGCTACACCTTC.

This clonotype was recorded a few times. The V and J genes are TRBV20-1 and TRBJ1-1, with a possible D match to TRBD1 (6 bases). Germline V gene lookup returns CDR1 DFQATT and CDR2 SNEGSKA (reference sequence). V gave up 5 bases and J gave up 5 bases, with 12 bases separating them. The CDR3 length is 12 residues. In nucleotides, the CDR3 is TGCAGTGCTTTCGGCAGGGGTACTGAAGCTTTCTTT. This sequence encodes CSAFGRGTEAFF.

The genes are TRBV10-3 and TRBJ1-1; 7 bases match TRBD1. Looked up from germline, CDR1 is ENHRY and CDR2 is SYGVKD. V shed 7 bases and J 5 bases; nucleotides not matched to a gene: 7. This CDR3 is 13 amino acids long. This CDR3 is CAITPSGGTEAFF. The CDR3 DNA follows: TGTGCCATCACCCCGTCAGGGGGAACTGAAGCTTTCTTT.

Only a few counts were recorded for this clonotype. The chain has TRBV7-9 and TRBJ2-1; 7 bases fit TRBD1. Germline V lookup: CDR1 SEHNR, CDR2 FQNEAQ (reference sequence). This CDR3 spans 15 amino acids. Germline trimming cut 5 bases from V and 5 bases from J; bases unmatched to any gene: 9. CDR3 coding DNA: TGTGCCAGCAGCCCCCAGGGAAGGGGGCACAATGAGCAGTTCTTC. Its protein product is CASSPQGRGHNEQFF.

The sample holds a few counts of this clonotype. The J gene is TRBJ2-1, the V gene TRBV20-1; no clear D gene. Trimming took 0 bases from V and 7 from J, leaving 16 bases between them. This CDR3 comprises 15 residues. Germline CDR1 DFQATT, CDR2 SNEGSKA (reference sequence). Here the CDR3 reads CSARDATNFGNEQFF. DNA for the CDR3: TGCAGTGCTAGAGATGCCACAAACTTCGGGAATGAGCAGTTCTTC.